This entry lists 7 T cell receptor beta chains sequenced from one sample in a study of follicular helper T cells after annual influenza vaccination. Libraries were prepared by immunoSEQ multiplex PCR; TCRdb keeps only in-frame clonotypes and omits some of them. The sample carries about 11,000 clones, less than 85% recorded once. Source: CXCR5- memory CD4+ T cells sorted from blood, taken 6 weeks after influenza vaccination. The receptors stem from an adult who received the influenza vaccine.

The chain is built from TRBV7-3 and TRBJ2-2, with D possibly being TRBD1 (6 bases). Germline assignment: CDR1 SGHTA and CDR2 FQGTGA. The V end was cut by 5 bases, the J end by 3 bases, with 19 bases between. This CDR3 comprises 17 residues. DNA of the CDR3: TGTGCCAGCAGCCGAAGCTCAGGGGTTTGGGACACCGGGGAGCTGTTTTTT. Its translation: CASSRSSGVWDTGELFF.

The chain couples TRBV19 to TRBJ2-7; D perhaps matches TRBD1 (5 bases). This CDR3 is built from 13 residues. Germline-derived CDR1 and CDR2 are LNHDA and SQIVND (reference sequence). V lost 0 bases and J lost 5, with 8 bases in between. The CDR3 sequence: CASSIDGQNEQYF. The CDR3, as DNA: TGTGCCAGTAGTATAGACGGACAAAACGAGCAGTACTTC.

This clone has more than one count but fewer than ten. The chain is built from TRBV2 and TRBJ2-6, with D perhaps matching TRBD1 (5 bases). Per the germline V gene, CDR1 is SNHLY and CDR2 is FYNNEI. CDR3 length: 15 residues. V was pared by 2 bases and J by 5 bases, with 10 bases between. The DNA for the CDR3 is TGTGCCAGCAGTGAAACAGGAGCATGGGCCAACGTCCTGACTTTC. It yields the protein CASSETGAWANVLTF.

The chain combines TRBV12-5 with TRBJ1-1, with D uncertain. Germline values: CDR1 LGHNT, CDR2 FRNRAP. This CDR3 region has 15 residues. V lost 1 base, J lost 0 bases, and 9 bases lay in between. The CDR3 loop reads CASGLARGLNTEAFF. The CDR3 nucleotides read TGTGCTAGTGGTTTGGCTCGGGGTTTGAACACTGAAGCTTTCTTT.

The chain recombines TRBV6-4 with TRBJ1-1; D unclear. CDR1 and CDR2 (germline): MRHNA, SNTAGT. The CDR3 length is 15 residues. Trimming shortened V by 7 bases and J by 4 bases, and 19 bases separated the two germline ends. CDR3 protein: CASITLGWLGTEAFF. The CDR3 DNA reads TGTGCCAGCATAACGTTGGGCTGGCTGGGCACTGAAGCTTTCTTT.

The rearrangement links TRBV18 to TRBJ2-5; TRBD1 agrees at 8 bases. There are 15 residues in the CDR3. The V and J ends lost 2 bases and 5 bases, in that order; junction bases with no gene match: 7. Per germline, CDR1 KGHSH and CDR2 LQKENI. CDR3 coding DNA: TGTGCCAGCTCACCAGCCGGGACAGGCTGGGAGACCCAGTACTTC. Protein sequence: CASSPAGTGWETQYF.

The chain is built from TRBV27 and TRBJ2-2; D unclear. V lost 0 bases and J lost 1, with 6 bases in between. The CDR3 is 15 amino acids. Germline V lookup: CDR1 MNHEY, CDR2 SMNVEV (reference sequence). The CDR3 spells CASSLSLRNTGELFF. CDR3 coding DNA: TGTGCCAGCAGTTTATCCCTACGGAACACCGGGGAGCTGTTTTTT.